This T cell receptor beta chain was sequenced for a study of beta chain features in type 1 diabetes. Study findings and constraints: Shortening of TCRB CDR3s, moderate but significant, appeared in all four CD4+ subsets of Type 1 diabetes patients.

The isolated RNA, all of it, was reverse transcribed, so expressed TCRB transcripts were what got sequenced. Deep immunoSEQ sequencing covered naive, central memory and regulatory T cell samples. Clones were sequenced by immunoSEQ multiplex PCR, and TCRdb holds only the in-frame ones, with some missing. The sample holds around 600,000 clones, 9.5% to 15% seen once. Concerning this clone itself: Its antigen is undetermined.

Per the germline V gene, CDR1 is MNHEY and CDR2 is SVGAGI. The CDR3 sequence is 14 residues long. V lost 6 bases, J lost 5 bases, and 16 bases lay in between. The V gene is TRBV6-5, the J gene TRBJ1-2, with D tentatively TRBD1 (5 bases). This clonotype was obtained from a man younger than 40 with type 1 diabetes. Sequencing was carried out using naive CD4+ T cells from blood. The DNA of the CDR3 is TGTGCCAGCAGCTCCGGGACTAAGATTTATGGCTACACCTTC. Amino acids: CASSSGTKIYGYTF.